The 16 T cell receptor beta chains listed next were all sequenced from one sample in a study of T cells in Graves' hyperthyroidism and ophthalmopathy. RNA transcripts yielded amplified TCR beta CDR3 regions. With the HTBI primer set, the TCR CDR3 went through a first round of RT-PCR. From the multiplex PCR reads, TCRdb called clonotypes with MiXCR, one entry per CDR3 protein. The sample lists fewer than 450,000 distinct CDR3 sequences, over 12% occurring once. Sequencing used blood. These receptors came from a man over 45 with Graves' ophthalmopathy.

The gene calls are TRBV6-1 and TRBJ2-1, with 13 bases aligning to TRBD2. The CDR3 covers 13 residues. CDR1 is MNHNS, CDR2 SASEGT, per germline. V lost 10 bases and J lost 8; bases outside the gene matches: 5. The CDR3 spells CATTSGRGHEQFF. In DNA, the CDR3 is TGTGCCACAACTAGCGGGAGGGGCCATGAGCAGTTCTTC.

The chain employs TRBV3-1 and TRBJ2-7; either TRBD1 or TRBD2 may fit D (6 bases each). V lost 1 base and J lost 3, with 13 bases in between. This CDR3 has 15 amino acids. Per the germline V gene, CDR1 is LGHDT and CDR2 is YNNKEL (reference sequence). The CDR3 sequence: CASSQGSGGLYEQYF. CDR3 DNA sequence: TGTGCCAGCAGCCAAGGTTCTGGGGGGCTCTACGAGCAGTACTTC.

Here the CDR3 DNA reads TGTGCCACCAGCAGAGATTTTGTAGCGTCCAATGAGCAGTTCTTC. It codes for CATSRDFVASNEQFF. V is TRBV15 and J is TRBJ2-1; D might be TRBD2 (5 bases). The V gene lost 0 bases and the J gene lost 6 bases, with 12 bases spanning the gap. This CDR3 spans 15 amino acids. Germline V gene sequence: CDR1 LNHNV, CDR2 YYDKDF (reference sequence).

This clonotype was seen a handful of times. The genes are TRBV27 and TRBJ2-1; no reliable D call. V was pared by 3 bases and J by 10 bases, with 10 bases between. The CDR3 consists of 12 residues. Germline CDR1 reads MNHEY; CDR2 reads SMNVEV (reference sequence). CDR3 in DNA: TGTGCCAGCAGTTTCTCGGGCCTCGAGCAGTTCTTC. Protein sequence: CASSFSGLEQFF.

Many counts were recorded for this clonotype. The chain has TRBV5-6 and TRBJ2-7, with D uncertain. Trimming took off 1 base at V and 3 bases at J, with 11 bases between the two ends. The CDR3 length is 14 residues. The germline CDR1 and CDR2 sequences are SGHDT and YYEEEE. The CDR3 DNA is TGTGCCAGCAGCTTGTTGGAGAATCGCTACGAGCAGTACTTC. As protein: CASSLLENRYEQYF.

This chain links TRBV5-6 with TRBJ2-3; D is ambiguous. The CDR3 length is 17 residues. V was clipped by 0 bases and J by 3 bases, with 17 bases between them. The germline V gene has CDR1 SGHDT and CDR2 YYEEEE. Written as DNA, the CDR3 is TGTGCCAGCAGCTTGGGTCTCGGGTTGGGAAGGACAGATACGCAGTATTTT. Residues: CASSLGLGLGRTDTQYF.

The chain couples TRBV6-1 to TRBJ2-1; perhaps TRBD1 as D (5 bases). The CDR3 spans 15 residues. Trimming removed 2 bases at V and 9 bases at J, with 17 bases between. From germline, CDR1 is MNHNS and CDR2 SASEGT. CDR3 in DNA: TGTGCCAGCAGTGAAAAAATCAACCTAAGGGGTGAGCAGTTCTTC. It codes for CASSEKINLRGEQFF.

The chain links TRBV7-6 to TRBJ2-7, with 7 bases lining up with TRBD1. Losses at the gene ends were 4 bases for V and 0 bases for J; bases not matched to a gene: 6. The CDR3 is 15 amino acids. Germline V gene data show CDR1 as SGHVS and CDR2 as FNYEAQ. CDR3 in DNA: TGTGCCAGCAGCTATAAGGGACAGAGCTCCTACGAGCAGTACTTC. This sequence encodes CASSYKGQSSYEQYF.

The gene calls are TRBV11-2 and TRBJ2-7; D is undetermined. Germline V gene data show CDR1 as SGHAT and CDR2 as FQNNGV. This CDR3 comprises 15 residues. Trimming removed 3 bases from V and 5 bases from J, with 17 bases in between. The DNA for the CDR3 is TGTGCCAGCAGCTTTGTCGGCCGCACCCCCGACGAGCAGTACTTC. Translated, it gives CASSFVGRTPDEQYF.

This clonotype turned up a few times. The chain combines TRBV19 with TRBJ2-3; D may be TRBD1 (6 bases). This CDR3 comprises 14 residues. Germline CDR1 is LNHDA and CDR2 is SQIVND (reference sequence). The V and J ends lost 9 bases and 0 bases respectively, with 13 bases between them. CDR3 sequence (DNA): TGTGCCAGCGAACAGGGAGCCAGCACAGATACGCAGTATTTT. As protein: CASEQGASTDTQYF.

This clonotype was observed a handful of times. The chain carries TRBV6-1 and TRBJ2-1; D uncertain. The CDR3 totals 14 residues. Germline CDR1 reads MNHNS; CDR2 reads SASEGT. V gave up 5 bases and J gave up 7 bases, with 15 bases separating them. CDR3 protein: CASSQAPKGNEQFF. The DNA of the CDR3 is TGTGCCAGCAGTCAGGCCCCCAAGGGTAATGAGCAGTTCTTC.

This clonotype showed up many times. The chain couples TRBV5-5 to TRBJ2-5; D could derive from TRBD1 or TRBD2 (5 bases each). The germline V gene encodes CDR1 SGHKS and CDR2 YYEKEE (reference sequence). V lost 4 bases, J lost 5 bases, and 15 bases lay in between. CDR3 size: 14 residues. The CDR3 sequence: CASSPRWDGETQYF. The CDR3 DNA sequence: TGTGCCAGCAGCCCCCGGTGGGACGGGGAGACCCAGTACTTC. The whole variable domain, remainder taken from reference TRBV5-5 and TRBJ2-5, is DAGVTQSPTHLIKTRGQQVTLRCSPISGHKSVSWYQQVLGQGPQFIFQYYEKEERGRGNFPDRFSARQFPNYSSELNVNALLLGDSALYLCASSPRWDGETQYFGPGTRLLVL.

This clonotype was picked up a small number of times. V is TRBV19 and J is TRBJ2-5; 8 bases are shared with TRBD2. V lost 0 bases and J lost 4; bases outside the gene matches: 7. In germline, CDR1 is LNHDA, CDR2 SQIVND (reference sequence). There are 16 residues in the CDR3. The CDR3 loop reads CASSIDREGKGETQYF. The DNA of the CDR3 is TGTGCCAGTAGTATAGATCGGGAGGGGAAGGGAGAGACCCAGTACTTC.

This clonotype was observed many times. V gene TRBV28 combines with J gene TRBJ2-4; 13 nucleotides align to TRBD2. Germline CDR1 reads MDHEN; CDR2 reads SYDVKM. V was pared by 6 bases and J by 8 bases, with 7 bases of the junction left unmatched. The CDR3 loop spans 15 amino acids. The CDR3 loop reads CASSPGLAGLDIQYF. CDR3 bases: TGTGCCAGCAGCCCGGGACTAGCGGGACTGGACATTCAGTACTTC. Full variable domain (missing parts from reference TRBV28 and TRBJ2-4): DVKVTQSSRYLVKRTGEKVFLECVQDMDHENMFWYRQDPGLGLRLIYFSYDVKMKEKGDIPEGYSVSREKKERFSLILESASTNQTSMYLCASSPGLAGLDIQYFGAGTRLSVL.

Note on this clonotype: A much larger clonotype is one base distant, so this may be a read error. The chain joins TRBV7-8 to TRBJ2-1, with 8 bases matching TRBD2. Unmatched junction bases numbered 9, after V lost 8 bases and J lost 3 bases. The CDR3 covers 15 residues. From germline, CDR1 is SGHVS and CDR2 FQNEAQ. For the CDR3, the DNA is TGTGCCAGCCGCCAACGACTAGCGAACTACAATGAGCAGTTCTTC. Protein sequence: CASRQRLANYNEQFF.

This clonotype showed up many times. CDR3 in DNA: TGTGCCAGCAGTTTACGACAGGGCTATGGCTACACCTTC. Translating gives CASSLRQGYGYTF. The chain uses TRBV27 and TRBJ1-2; 7 bases match TRBD1. The germline gives CDR1 MNHEY, CDR2 SMNVEV (reference sequence). The CDR3 sequence is 13 residues long. Losses at the gene ends were 2 bases for V and 4 bases for J; bases not matched to a gene: 1.